These 27 T cell receptor beta chains originate from one sample sequenced in a study of blood T cells in healthy people across ages. With a J-beta primer mix and a sample-barcoded 5' primer, a second PCR ran about 6 to 11 cycles. TCRdb itself ran the 5' RACE reads through MiXCR, one entry per CDR3 protein. Of 1,800,000 or so distinct CDR3 sequences in the sample, more than 35% were seen once. The source material was blood. The receptors derive from a human donor in good health.

The gene calls are TRBV7-9 and TRBJ1-6; 7 bases are a match to TRBD1. The germline gives CDR1 SEHNR, CDR2 FQNEAQ (reference sequence). The trim removed 6 bases at V and 0 bases at J, leaving 8 bases unmatched. The CDR3 covers 17 residues. Here the CDR3 reads CASRDDRESSYNSPLHF. CDR3 DNA: TGTGCCAGCAGAGACGACAGGGAGAGCTCCTATAATTCACCCCTCCACTTT.

In its sample, this clonotype was seen a few times. The V call is TRBV5-1, the J call TRBJ2-1; weak D call: TRBD1 (7 bases). The germline CDR1 and CDR2 sequences are SGHRS and YFSETQ. The CDR3 loop spans 16 amino acids. V was trimmed by 1 base and J by 9 bases, leaving 20 bases between them. The CDR3 region has the DNA TGCGCCAGCAGCTTGAGGACAGGCGGGGTTGGGGGTGAGCAGTTCTTC. Encoded protein: CASSLRTGGVGGEQFF.

Regarding this clonotype: A read error may produce the germline difference seen at one junction end. The rearrangement uses TRBV7-9 and TRBJ1-2; D may be TRBD1 (6 bases). Germline loops: CDR1 SEHNR, CDR2 FQNEAQ (reference sequence). The CDR3 has 17 amino acids. DNA of the CDR3: TGTGCCAGCAGCCCCAAGACAGGAGGCCCAACTAATTATGGCTACACCTTC. It codes for CASSPKTGGPTNYGYTF.

V is TRBV7-2 and J is TRBJ1-6, with 8 bases identical to TRBD1. V gave up 1 base and J gave up 4 bases; unmatched junction bases: 6. CDR3 size: 17 residues. In germline, CDR1 is SGHTA, CDR2 FQGNSA. CDR3 coding DNA: TGTGCCAGCAGCTTAGTGGGCGGACAGGGATATAATTCACCCCTCCACTTT. It codes for CASSLVGGQGYNSPLHF. Complete variable domain (other parts from reference TRBV7-2 and TRBJ1-6): GAGVSQSPSNKVTEKGKDVELRCDPISGHTALYWYRQSLGQGLEFLIYFQGNSAPDKSGLPSDRFSAERTGGSVSTLTIQRTQQEDSAVYLCASSLVGGQGYNSPLHFGNGTRLTVT.

The genes are TRBV10-3 and TRBJ1-2; D gene ambiguous. Germline CDR1 and CDR2: ENHRY and SYGVKD. The CDR3 is 13 amino acids. Trimming shortened V by 6 bases and J by 3 bases, and 11 bases separated the two germline ends. This CDR3 reads CAIRASVDYGYTF. CDR3 nucleotide sequence: TGTGCCATCAGGGCTTCGGTAGACTATGGCTACACCTTC.

The chain carries TRBV20-1 and TRBJ2-5; 8 bases match TRBD2. The J call is doubtful: the DNA matches TRBJ2-7 better. There are 15 residues in the CDR3. The germline CDR1 and CDR2 sequences are DFQATT and SNEGSKA (reference sequence). The CDR3 loop is CSARDRRGGPYEQYF. The CDR3 coding sequence is TGCAGTGCTAGAGATAGACGCGGGGGGCCTTACGAGCAGTACTTC.

V is TRBV12-3 or TRBV12-4 and J is TRBJ1-1; D is undetermined. The length of the CDR3 is 14 residues. With 7 bases removed from V and 11 bases from J, the gap between germline ends came to 23 bases. DNA of the CDR3: TGTGCCAGCACCCCTTTTCGGGGTCTGGGAGAGGCTTTCTTT. Protein sequence: CASTPFRGLGEAFF.

This clonotype was recorded a few times. V gene TRBV20-1 combines with J gene TRBJ2-1, with 10 bases identical to TRBD2. The length of the CDR3 is 13 residues. Trimming took 5 bases from V and 12 from J; bases not matched to a gene: 10. Germline lookup yields CDR1 DFQATT and CDR2 SNEGSKA (reference sequence). The CDR3 nucleotides read TGCAGTGCTGGGACTAGCGAATCCAGGGGGCAGTTCTTC. Encoded protein: CSAGTSESRGQFF.

V is TRBV20-1 and J is TRBJ2-7; D is uncertain. The germline gives CDR1 DFQATT, CDR2 SNEGSKA (reference sequence). Trimming left V 7 bases short and J 9 bases short, with 10 bases between. The CDR3 consists of 9 residues. CDR3 residues: CSVGHGQYF. CDR3 nucleotide sequence: TGCAGTGTAGGGCATGGGCAGTACTTC.

This rearrangement joins TRBV24-1 to TRBJ1-5; 8 positions match TRBD1. CDR3 length equals 15 residues. The trim removed 7 bases at V and 0 bases at J, leaving 4 bases unmatched. Germline CDR1 and CDR2: KGHDR and SFDVKD. The CDR3 loop reads CATRTGVISNQPQHF. The DNA of the CDR3 is TGTGCCACCAGGACAGGGGTCATTAGCAATCAGCCCCAGCATTTT.

The chain carries TRBV5-6 and TRBJ2-1; 8 bases map to TRBD1. The V gene end was trimmed by 1 base and the J gene end by 4 bases; junction bases not matched to a gene: 10. Germline-derived CDR1 and CDR2 are SGHDT and YYEEEE. The CDR3 is 17 amino acids. The CDR3 loop is CASSLRFGQGIYNEQFF. In DNA form, the CDR3 reads TGTGCCAGCAGCTTGCGGTTTGGACAGGGTATTTACAATGAGCAGTTCTTC.

This clonotype was picked up a small number of times. V and J are TRBV2 and TRBJ1-2; 8 nucleotides align to TRBD1. This CDR3 comprises 14 residues. Germline V lookup: CDR1 SNHLY, CDR2 FYNNEI. V was clipped by 4 bases and J by 3 bases; unmatched bases: 4. Here the CDR3 reads CASSVTQGDYGYTF. The CDR3 nucleotides read TGTGCCAGCAGTGTAACACAGGGGGACTATGGCTACACCTTC. The whole variable domain, filled in from reference TRBV2 and TRBJ1-2, reads EPEVTQTPSHQVTQMGQEVILRCVPISNHLYFYWYRQILGQKVEFLVSFYNNEISEKSEIFDDQFSVERPDGSNFTLKIRSTKLEDSAMYFCASSVTQGDYGYTFGSGTRLTVV.

The chain recombines TRBV7-8 with TRBJ2-3, with 9 bases aligning to TRBD1. Germline V gene lookup returns CDR1 SGHVS and CDR2 FQNEAQ. The V gene end was trimmed by 1 base and the J gene end by 7 bases; junction bases not matched to a gene: 3. CDR3 length equals 14 residues. CDR3 nucleotide sequence: TGTGCCAGCAGCTTAGAGGGACAGGGATATACGCAGTATTTT. Translated, it gives CASSLEGQGYTQYF.

This clonotype was seen repeatedly, ten times or more. The rearrangement uses TRBV9 and TRBJ2-1; D is possibly TRBD2 (7 bases). Trimming took 0 bases from V and 4 from J, leaving 14 bases between them. The CDR3 sequence is 16 residues long. CDR1 is SGDLS, CDR2 YYNGEE, per germline. The CDR3 DNA is TGTGCCAGCAGCGTAGCTTTGGCGGGGGCATACAATGAGCAGTTCTTC. It is translated as CASSVALAGAYNEQFF.

The rearrangement joins TRBV5-5 to TRBJ2-7; 9 positions agree with TRBD2. Germline CDR1 and CDR2: SGHKS and YYEKEE (reference sequence). The CDR3 contains 16 residues. Trimming at V came to 5 bases and at J to 2 bases, leaving 11 bases not matched to a gene. The CDR3 here is CASRHPRAGGTYEQYF. For the CDR3, the DNA is TGTGCCAGCAGACACCCTAGAGCGGGGGGAACCTACGAGCAGTACTTC.

This clonotype has just one count. The rearrangement uses TRBV2 and TRBJ1-2, with 9 nucleotides matching TRBD1. Germline V gene sequence: CDR1 SNHLY, CDR2 FYNNEI. With 5 bases clipped from V and 5 bases from J, the junction kept 15 bases outside the gene matches. This CDR3 comprises 17 residues. The CDR3 sequence: CASSPWTGEGSGYGYTF. The CDR3 DNA sequence: TGTGCCAGCAGTCCCTGGACAGGGGAAGGGTCTGGTTATGGCTACACCTTC. The full variable domain, its missing parts supplied by reference TRBV2 and TRBJ1-2, is EPEVTQTPSHQVTQMGQEVILRCVPISNHLYFYWYRQILGQKVEFLVSFYNNEISEKSEIFDDQFSVERPDGSNFTLKIRSTKLEDSAMYFCASSPWTGEGSGYGYTFGSGTRLTVV.

The chain is built from TRBV20-1 and TRBJ1-1; no clear D. The CDR3 extends over 11 amino acids. The germline gives CDR1 DFQATT, CDR2 SNEGSKA (reference sequence). V lost 1 base and J 6 bases, leaving 6 bases between the germline ends. CDR3 region: CSARVVSEAFF. Here the CDR3 DNA reads TGCAGTGCTAGAGTGGTTTCTGAAGCTTTCTTT.

A remark on this clonotype: Its ends do not fully match the called genes, so a read error is possible. This chain uses TRBV6-4 with TRBJ1-6, with D unclear. The CDR3 has 13 residues. Germline CDR1 reads MRHNA; CDR2 reads SNTAGT. For the CDR3, the DNA is TGTGCCAGCAGTGAGGAACAGTCCTCACCCCTCTACTTT. Its protein is CASSEEQSSPLYF.

This clonotype was counted between two and nine times. In nucleotides, the CDR3 is TGCAGTGCTAGAGATCAACTAGCTGCTCACGAGCAGTACTTC. Residues: CSARDQLAAHEQYF. The chain employs TRBV20-1 and TRBJ2-7; D is possibly TRBD2 (6 bases). Germline values: CDR1 DFQATT, CDR2 SNEGSKA (reference sequence). The CDR3 length is 14 residues. Trimming removed 0 bases at V and 5 bases at J, with 14 bases between.

The table lists this clonotype with a few counts. This rearrangement joins TRBV4-3 to TRBJ1-2, with TRBD1 as a possible D gene (6 bases). The V and J ends lost 1 base and 2 bases respectively, with 11 bases between them. The length of the CDR3 is 15 residues. CDR1 is LGHNA and CDR2 is YSLEER in the germline V gene. The CDR3 bases are TGCGCCAGCAGCCAAGCCTGGACAGAAAACTATGGCTACACCTTC. Protein: CASSQAWTENYGYTF.

The CDR3 reads CSVDRTGSNYGYTF. CDR3 in DNA: TGCAGCGTTGACAGGACGGGATCTAACTATGGCTACACCTTC. The rearrangement uses TRBV29-1 and TRBJ1-2; no reliable D call. Trimming took 3 bases from V and 0 from J, leaving 11 bases between them. The CDR3 contains 14 residues. Germline V lookup: CDR1 SQVTM, CDR2 ANQGSEA.

About this clonotype itself: One end of the junction does not line up with germline, which may come from a read error. The CDR3 reads CASSPGLEYNERFF. DNA for the CDR3: TGCGCCAGCAGCCCGGGACTAGAATACAATGAGCGGTTCTTC. The chain carries TRBV4-3 and TRBJ2-1, with 8 bases fitting TRBD2. The CDR3 extends over 14 amino acids. Germline V lookup: CDR1 LGHNA, CDR2 YSLEER.

In its sample, this clonotype was seen once. The chain is built from TRBV5-6 and TRBJ2-4, with 8 bases fitting TRBD1. The CDR3 consists of 15 residues. Germline trimming cut 3 bases from V and 7 bases from J; bases unmatched to any gene: 9. Per the germline V gene, CDR1 is SGHDT and CDR2 is YYEEEE. CDR3 nucleotide sequence: TGTGCCAGCAGCTCGCCGCGACAGGGGAACAACATTCAGTACTTC. It yields the protein CASSSPRQGNNIQYF.

This clonotype was seen repeatedly, ten times or more. This sequence joins TRBV6-2 or TRBV6-3 and TRBJ2-7; D might be TRBD2 (5 bases). This CDR3 has 14 residues. Germline V CDR1 and CDR2: MNHEY, SVGEGT. V dropped 2 bases and J dropped 6 bases, with 14 bases sitting between them. DNA of the CDR3: TGTGCCAGCAGTTACCTAGCCGACTTCGGCGAGCAGTACTTC. It translates to CASSYLADFGEQYF.

The chain employs TRBV15 and TRBJ2-7, with a tentative D call TRBD1 (6 bases). V was cut by 4 bases and J by 2 bases, with 9 bases left in between. This CDR3 spans 13 amino acids. The germline V gene encodes CDR1 LNHNV and CDR2 YYDKDF (reference sequence). This CDR3 reads CATSKGVAYEQYF. As DNA, the CDR3 is TGTGCCACCAGCAAGGGGGTAGCCTACGAGCAGTACTTC.

This clonotype has only a few counts. This chain connects TRBV7-8 to TRBJ1-1; D is unclear. Germline V lookup: CDR1 SGHVS, CDR2 FQNEAQ. The CDR3 runs 15 residues. V lost 3 bases and J lost 0, with 11 bases in between. The CDR3 sequence: CASSFLGPLNTEAFF. CDR3 DNA sequence: TGTGCCAGCAGCTTTCTAGGCCCCCTGAACACTGAAGCTTTCTTT. The variable domain in full, with the rest retrieved from reference TRBV7-8 and TRBJ1-1, is GAGVSQSPRYKVAKRGQDVALRCDPISGHVSLFWYQQALGQGPEFLTYFQNEAQLDKSGLPSDRFFAERPEGSVSTLKIQRTQQEDSAVYLCASSFLGPLNTEAFFGQGTRLTVV.

This clonotype was observed a handful of times. This sequence joins TRBV29-1 and TRBJ2-3, with D possibly matching TRBD1 (5 bases). Trimming took off 8 bases at V and 3 bases at J, with 9 bases between the two ends. The germline CDR1 and CDR2 sequences are SQVTM and ANQGSEA. The CDR3 covers 11 residues. CDR3 bases: TGCAGCACCAGGGAAACAGATACGCAGTATTTT. It translates to CSTRETDTQYF.